These 30 T cell receptor beta chains originate from one sample sequenced in a study of human T cells and chemical hapten exposure. The time point was: patch test 2, 6 weeks after DPC sensitization. Treatment: therapeutic diphenylcyclopropenone sensitization with weekly scalp DPC. In TCRdb, the RACE reads were re-called with MiXCR into one record per CDR3 protein. The data hold 360,000 or so distinct CDR3 sequences, with under 6.5% observed a single time. This sample comprised whole blood, obtained in connection with sensitization to the hapten diphenylcyclopropenone (DPC). Every receptor here comes from a woman aged 18-29 years with alopecia areata. Some clones in this sample may be carry-over from other donors' samples.

This clonotype has only a few counts. The V gene is TRBV21-1, the J gene TRBJ2-7; the DNA was not compared with TRBD1, the D call given in the table. TRBV21-1 is given as a pseudogene. The CDR3 loop spans 15 amino acids. CDR3 DNA: TGTGCCAGCAGCAAATCACACAGGGGGCCCTACGAGCAGTACTTC. Amino acid sequence: CASSKSHRGPYEQYF.

The V and J genes are TRBV6-6 and TRBJ1-2; maybe TRBD1 (6 bases). V was clipped by 2 bases and J by 7 bases, with 14 bases between them. The CDR3 has 14 residues. Germline lookup yields CDR1 MNHNY and CDR2 SVGAGI (reference sequence). CDR3 coding DNA: TGTGCCAGCAGTTACGGGCAGGGGAGAGCTGGCTACACCTTC. Translating it yields CASSYGQGRAGYTF.

Ten or more counts support this clonotype. The V call is TRBV6-2 or TRBV6-3, the J call TRBJ1-5; maybe TRBD1 (5 bases). The CDR3 sequence is 19 residues long. V dropped 2 bases and J dropped 2 bases, with 22 bases sitting between them. CDR1 is MNHEY and CDR2 is SVGEGT in the germline V gene. The CDR3 protein is CASSYPRGKRWDGNQPQHF. In nucleotides, the CDR3 is TGTGCCAGCAGTTACCCCCGGGGGAAGCGCTGGGATGGCAATCAGCCCCAGCATTTT.

This clonotype was picked up a small number of times. This chain joins TRBV15 and TRBJ2-1; 7 nucleotides agree with TRBD1. The trim removed 4 bases at V and 6 bases at J, leaving 6 bases unmatched. There are 14 residues in the CDR3. Germline V gene sequence: CDR1 LNHNV, CDR2 YYDKDF (reference sequence). CDR3 sequence reads: CATSNRGRSNEQFF. DNA of the CDR3: TGTGCCACCAGCAACAGGGGCCGGTCCAATGAGCAGTTCTTC.

In its sample, this clonotype was seen many times. This chain joins TRBV7-9 and TRBJ1-1, with D possibly TRBD1 on 5 matching bases. The V end lost 4 bases, the J end lost 2 bases, and 8 bases lay between the germline ends. CDR1 SEHNR and CDR2 FQNEAQ come from the germline V gene (reference sequence). This CDR3 region has 13 residues. The CDR3 reads CASSSDSNTEAFF. The CDR3 DNA sequence: TGTGCCAGCAGCTCTGACAGCAACACTGAAGCTTTCTTT.

This clonotype was picked up a small number of times. The chain uses TRBV7-2 and TRBJ2-7; TRBD1 matches 8 bases. This CDR3 is built from 14 residues. Germline V gene data show CDR1 as SGHTA and CDR2 as FQGNSA. V lost 5 bases, J lost 4 bases, and 7 bases stayed unmatched. Written as DNA, the CDR3 is TGTGCCAGCAGCCCGGACAGGGCTCGGTACGAGCAGTACTTC. Its translation is CASSPDRARYEQYF.

The table lists this clonotype with a few counts. The V gene is TRBV24-1, the J gene TRBJ2-1, with 12 bases aligning to TRBD2. CDR3 size: 16 residues. Trimming took 5 bases from V and 0 from J; bases not matched to a gene: 1. Germline CDR1 is KGHDR and CDR2 is SFDVKD. The CDR3 region is CATSGLAGDSYNEQFF. Written as DNA, the CDR3 is TGTGCCACCAGTGGACTAGCGGGGGACTCCTACAATGAGCAGTTCTTC.

This clonotype was counted many times. V usage is TRBV12-3 or TRBV12-4 and J usage is TRBJ1-2; possible D gene TRBD1, 5 bases. The CDR3 spans 13 residues. Trimming shortened V by 1 base and J by 8 bases, and 11 bases separated the two germline ends. CDR3 DNA: TGTGCCAGCAGTTTAGGGGGGTCATACGGCTACACCTTC. It encodes CASSLGGSYGYTF.

The sample holds a few counts of this clonotype. The CDR3 coding sequence is TGTGCCAGCAGTCTAACGCCGCAGAGTGAAGCTTTCTTT. Residues: CASSLTPQSEAFF. The V gene is TRBV27, the J gene TRBJ1-1, with D unresolved. CDR1 is MNHEY, CDR2 SMNVEV, per germline (reference sequence). V was shortened by 5 bases and J by 7 bases, with 14 bases between the two germline ends. CDR3 length: 13 amino acids.

The rearrangement joins TRBV4-1 to TRBJ2-7; 10 bases are shared with TRBD2. The CDR3 is 15 residues long. V lost 3 bases, J lost 2 bases, and 4 bases stayed unmatched. CDR1 MGHRA and CDR2 YSYEKL come from the germline V gene. The CDR3: CASSQTSGPTYEQYF. The CDR3 DNA reads TGCGCCAGCAGCCAGACTAGCGGGCCCACCTACGAGCAGTACTTC.

Ten or more counts support this clonotype. This rearrangement joins TRBV6-2 or TRBV6-3 to TRBJ1-5, with 7 bases lining up with TRBD1. Germline trimming cut 0 bases from V and 0 bases from J; bases unmatched to any gene: 14. The CDR3 loop spans 20 amino acids. The germline V gene encodes CDR1 MNHEY and CDR2 SVGEGT. The CDR3 DNA follows: TGTGCCAGCAGTTACTCGATTTACGGGACAGAAACTAATAGCAATCAGCCCCAGCATTTT. Protein sequence: CASSYSIYGTETNSNQPQHF.

This chain connects TRBV5-1 to TRBJ2-3; D is ambiguous. Trimming shortened V by 0 bases and J by 4 bases, and 12 bases separated the two germline ends. CDR1 is SGHRS, CDR2 YFSETQ, per germline. The CDR3 consists of 15 residues. The CDR3 DNA reads as TGCGCCAGCAGCTTGGCCCCCAGATCCCCAGATACGCAGTATTTT. Protein sequence: CASSLAPRSPDTQYF. Based on the CDR3 plus reference TRBV5-1 and TRBJ2-3, the full variable domain is KAGVTQTPRYLIKTRGQQVTLSCSPISGHRSVSWYQQTPGQGLQFLFEYFSETQRNKGNFPGRFSGRQFSNSRSEMNVSTLELGDSALYLCASSLAPRSPDTQYFGPGTRLTVL.

In this sample, this clonotype turned up many times. The chain is built from TRBV5-6 and TRBJ1-6, with D unclear. Germline CDR1 and CDR2: SGHDT and YYEEEE. The CDR3 runs 15 residues. Trimming pared 0 bases from V and 3 bases from J, leaving 7 bases between. For the CDR3, the DNA is TGTGCCAGCAGCTTGGCTGGGGACTATAATTCACCCCTCCACTTT. It is translated as CASSLAGDYNSPLHF.

V gene TRBV4-2 combines with J gene TRBJ1-6, with TRBD1 as a possible D gene (5 bases). CDR1 and CDR2 (germline): LGHNA, YNFKEQ. CDR3 size: 14 residues. Trimming pared 4 bases from V and 5 bases from J, leaving 9 bases between. The CDR3 sequence: CASSPPGHNSPLHF. The CDR3 DNA reads TGTGCCAGCAGCCCCCCGGGACATAATTCACCCCTCCACTTT.

This clonotype was observed at least ten times. The chain links TRBV19 to TRBJ1-2, with a possible D match to TRBD1 (6 bases). Germline CDR1 and CDR2: LNHDA and SQIVND (reference sequence). This CDR3 region has 13 residues. V lost 7 bases and J lost 2, with 11 bases in between. The CDR3 bases are TGTGCCAGTAACAGGGCCCGGAACTATGGCTACACCTTC. Its protein product is CASNRARNYGYTF.

This clonotype was counted only a few times. The rearrangement uses TRBV7-2 and TRBJ2-1, with 10 bases matching TRBD2. CDR1 and CDR2 (germline): SGHTA, FQGNSA. J lost 3 bases, V lost 5 bases, and 10 bases had no gene match. This CDR3 contains 17 residues. CDR3 nucleotides: TGTGCCAGCAGCCCGAGAGGAGCTAGCGGGAGCTACAATGAGCAGTTCTTC. Protein: CASSPRGASGSYNEQFF.

In its sample, this clonotype was seen a few times. The chain joins TRBV27 to TRBJ2-3; D is perhaps TRBD2 (5 bases). V was trimmed by 6 bases and J by 10 bases, leaving 14 bases between them. Germline V CDR1 and CDR2: MNHEY, SMNVEV (reference sequence). The CDR3 is made up of 12 amino acids. For the CDR3, the DNA is TGTGCCAGCAGCCCCACTAGTCTTGCGCAGTATTTT. This translates into CASSPTSLAQYF.

This clonotype occurred many times. This chain connects TRBV27 to TRBJ2-3, with TRBD1 matching over 10 bases. J was trimmed by 6 bases and V by 4 bases; bases with no gene match: 7. Germline CDR1 is MNHEY and CDR2 is SMNVEV (reference sequence). The CDR3 is 15 amino acids. The CDR3 spells CASSWRQGAIDTQYF. In DNA, the CDR3 is TGTGCCAGCAGTTGGCGACAGGGGGCGATTGATACGCAGTATTTT.

The chain joins TRBV9 to TRBJ2-3, with D possibly called TRBD1 or TRBD2 (5 bases each). V shed 0 bases and J shed 8 bases, with 16 bases lying between them. Germline-derived CDR1 and CDR2 are SGDLS and YYNGEE. The CDR3 runs to 15 residues. CDR3 protein: CASSVGLGTVPTQYF. The CDR3 bases are TGTGCCAGCAGCGTAGGTCTGGGGACGGTTCCTACGCAGTATTTT.

This clonotype was found many times. The CDR3 DNA follows: TGTGCCAGCAGTCTGGACGGGGCTCCCGAGCAGTACTTC. This translates into CASSLDGAPEQYF. The chain joins TRBV28 to TRBJ2-7; D could derive from TRBD1 or TRBD2 (5 bases each). Trimming stripped 5 bases from V and 6 bases from J, with 14 bases between. CDR1 is MDHEN, CDR2 SYDVKM, per germline. This CDR3 region has 13 residues.

Concerning this clonotype itself: Being one base from a much bigger clone, this may be a read error. The rearrangement links TRBV6-1 to TRBJ1-5; 9 bases agree with TRBD1. The junction had 4 bases not matched to a gene; V was cut back by 7 bases and J by 6 bases. Germline V gene data show CDR1 as MNHNS and CDR2 as SASEGT. This CDR3 spans 13 amino acids. In DNA form, the CDR3 reads TGTGCCAGCAAAGGACAGGGGCCTCAGCCCCAGCATTTT. Translation: CASKGQGPQPQHF.

There are a few counts of this clonotype. The chain recombines TRBV14 with TRBJ1-1; 10 bases are a match to TRBD1. V shed 4 bases and J 3 bases; nucleotides not matched to a gene: 8. CDR1 and CDR2 (germline): SGHDN, FVKESK. The CDR3 is 16 residues long. The CDR3 nucleotides are TGTGCCAGCAGCCCCAGGACAGGGGGTGCGGACACTGAAGCTTTCTTT. This codes for CASSPRTGGADTEAFF.

There are a few counts of this clonotype. This chain connects TRBV6-5 to TRBJ2-1; TRBD1 matches at 8 bases. Germline CDR1 reads MNHEY; CDR2 reads SVGAGI. V shed 10 bases and J 9 bases; nucleotides not matched to a gene: 8. The CDR3 length is 12 residues. Written as DNA, the CDR3 is TGTGCCACAATCCAGGGGGCGAGTGAGCAGTTCTTC. It specifies CATIQGASEQFF.

This clonotype was recorded many times. J is TRBJ1-1 and V is TRBV12-3 or TRBV12-4, with D unresolved. V shed 6 bases and J shed 2 bases, with 19 bases lying between them. The length of the CDR3 is 16 residues. In nucleotides, the CDR3 is TGTGCCAGCAGACCACTGGGTCGGGGTTCCAACACTGAAGCTTTCTTT. Its translation: CASRPLGRGSNTEAFF.

This clonotype was counted once. J is TRBJ2-1 and V is TRBV7-9; D call uncertain. The V end was cut by 2 bases, the J end by 6 bases, with 8 bases between. This CDR3 spans 13 amino acids. Germline V gene sequence: CDR1 SEHNR, CDR2 FQNEAQ (reference sequence). The CDR3 nucleotides are TGTGCCAGCAGCTTATCGGTGGCCAATGAGCAGTTCTTC. This sequence encodes CASSLSVANEQFF. Filled out from reference TRBV7-9 and TRBJ2-1, the complete variable domain reads DTGVSQNPRHKITKRGQNVTFRCDPISEHNRLYWYRQTLGQGPEFLTYFQNEAQLEKSRLLSDRFSAERPKGSFSTLEIQRTEQGDSAMYLCASSLSVANEQFFGPGTRLTVL.

This clonotype was seen ten or more times. The chain couples TRBV20-1 to TRBJ1-2; D is ambiguous. The CDR3 is 13 amino acids. V dropped 3 bases and J dropped 4 bases, with 12 bases sitting between them. The germline V gene encodes CDR1 DFQATT and CDR2 SNEGSKA (reference sequence). CDR3 sequence: CSASHSVGYGYTF. The CDR3 region has the DNA TGCAGTGCTAGTCACAGCGTTGGCTATGGCTACACCTTC.

This clonotype has more than one count but fewer than ten. This rearrangement joins TRBV12-3 or TRBV12-4 to TRBJ2-2, with unresolved D. With 5 bases removed from V and 8 bases from J, the gap between germline ends came to 9 bases. This CDR3 has 12 amino acids. The CDR3 spells CASSPQSGELFF. DNA of the CDR3: TGTGCCAGCAGTCCCCAGTCGGGGGAGCTGTTTTTT.

The J gene is TRBJ2-7, the V gene TRBV14; no definite D call. The CDR3 loop spans 15 amino acids. The ends were cut back, 0 bases at V and 0 bases at J, with 9 bases in the middle. From germline, CDR1 is SGHDN and CDR2 FVKESK. The CDR3 DNA is TGTGCCAGCAGCCAAGAAGCCCAAAGCTCCTACGAGCAGTACTTC. The encoded protein is CASSQEAQSSYEQYF.

The chain combines TRBV7-9 with TRBJ2-3; 8 positions match TRBD2. CDR1 is SEHNR, CDR2 FQNEAQ, per germline (reference sequence). With 2 bases clipped from V and 2 bases from J, the junction kept 9 bases outside the gene matches. The CDR3 extends over 17 amino acids. CDR3 sequence: CASSLLKAGGFTDTQYF. The CDR3 region has the DNA TGTGCCAGCAGCTTACTTAAGGCGGGGGGCTTCACAGATACGCAGTATTTT.

The table lists this clonotype with a few counts. J is TRBJ1-1 and V is TRBV7-2; possibly TRBD1 for D (6 bases). V was cut by 1 base and J by 4 bases, with 13 bases left in between. CDR1 SGHTA and CDR2 FQGNSA come from the germline V gene. The CDR3 has 15 amino acids. CDR3 sequence (DNA): TGTGCCAGCAGCTTAGGTGCAGGGGCGGGCACTGAAGCTTTCTTT. It is translated as CASSLGAGAGTEAFF.